These 9 T cell receptor beta chains originate from one sample sequenced in a study of OX40 agonist ivuxolimab in advanced cancers. The assay was immunoSEQ multiplex PCR, and TCRdb's table has in-frame clones only and misses some. The sample holds 7,500 to 10,000 clones, roughly two thirds seen once. The sample was CD4+ or CD8+ T cells sorted from blood, taken in a trial of the OX40 agonist ivuxolimab. These receptors were obtained from an adult with an advanced solid tumor such as melanoma, head and neck, liver or kidney cancer.

This clone was counted between two and nine times. This chain joins TRBV9 and TRBJ2-5, with D hard to call. This CDR3 comprises 13 residues. CDR1 is SGDLS and CDR2 is YYNGEE in the germline V gene. Trimming pared 3 bases from V and 2 bases from J, leaving 8 bases between. The CDR3 spells CASSGIIQETQYF. CDR3 coding DNA: TGTGCCAGCAGCGGAATAATACAAGAGACCCAGTACTTC.

The chain joins TRBV28 to TRBJ2-7; the D gene is possibly TRBD1 (6 bases). V lost 6 bases, J lost 9 bases, and 15 bases lay in between. Germline V gene lookup returns CDR1 MDHEN and CDR2 SYDVKM. The CDR3 covers 12 residues. CDR3 loop: CASSDIQGAQYF. In DNA form, the CDR3 reads TGTGCCAGCAGCGACATACAGGGAGCGCAGTACTTC.

The chain joins TRBV7-9 to TRBJ2-7; 10 bases line up with TRBD2. J gave up 2 bases and V 5 bases, and 3 bases lay outside the gene matches. This CDR3 has 14 residues. CDR1 and CDR2 (germline): SEHNR, FQNEAQ (reference sequence). CDR3 coding DNA: TGTGCCAGCAGCAAGAGCGGGAGGGCCTACGAGCAGTACTTC. Encoded protein: CASSKSGRAYEQYF.

The sample holds a few counts of this clone. The V gene is TRBV13, the J gene TRBJ2-3, with TRBD1 matching over 7 bases. V gave up 5 bases and J gave up 0 bases; unmatched junction bases: 8. CDR3 length equals 16 residues. Germline CDR1 reads PRHDT; CDR2 reads FYEKMQ (reference sequence). CDR3 sequence reads: CASSLGDRESTDTQYF. CDR3 nucleotides: TGTGCCAGCAGCCTGGGCGACAGGGAGAGCACAGATACGCAGTATTTT.

CDR3 loop: CASSHKGGGELFF. CDR3 bases: TGCGCCAGCAGCCACAAAGGGGGCGGGGAGCTGTTTTTT. V and J are TRBV5-1 and TRBJ2-2; D might be TRBD1 (6 bases). V was trimmed by 4 bases and J by 7 bases, leaving 11 bases between them. Germline V lookup: CDR1 SGHRS, CDR2 YFSETQ. This CDR3 contains 13 residues.

The chain links TRBV28 to TRBJ1-1; a weak D match, TRBD1 (5 bases). Germline V CDR1 and CDR2: MDHEN, SYDVKM. This CDR3 has 14 amino acids. The germline V and J ends were trimmed by 5 bases and 1 base, with 11 bases remaining between them. CDR3 nucleotide sequence: TGTGCCAGCAGTCCAGACGGGGCGAACACTGAAGCTTTCTTT. It yields the protein CASSPDGANTEAFF.

This clone was observed a handful of times. The genes are TRBV28 and TRBJ2-7, with D tentatively TRBD2 (6 bases). This CDR3 has 13 amino acids. The germline CDR1 and CDR2 sequences are MDHEN and SYDVKM. Trimming stripped 4 bases from V and 3 bases from J, with 10 bases between. The CDR3 is CASSSWGDYEQYF. DNA of the CDR3: TGTGCCAGCAGTTCGTGGGGGGACTACGAGCAGTACTTC.

J is TRBJ1-4 and V is TRBV15; TRBD1 matches at 7 bases. This CDR3 contains 12 residues. Germline values: CDR1 LNHNV, CDR2 YYDKDF (reference sequence). With V trimmed by 5 bases and J by 12 bases, 6 bases remained unmatched. The CDR3 is CATSLGQPELFF. The CDR3 nucleotides read TGTGCCACCAGCCTGGGACAGCCCGAACTGTTTTTT.

This clone is labeled as hyperexpanded (1% or more). This chain joins TRBV6-5 and TRBJ1-1; 7 nucleotides match TRBD1. The CDR3 contains 13 residues. The trim removed 7 bases at V and 4 bases at J, leaving 6 bases unmatched. CDR1 and CDR2 from the germline V gene are MNHEY and SVGAGI. CDR3 in DNA: TGTGCCAGCAACCGACAGGGTAGCACTGAAGCTTTCTTT. Its translation is CASNRQGSTEAFF.